This is a list of T cell receptor beta chains from one sample in a study of radiation and T cells in renal cell carcinoma. Method: immunoSEQ multiplex PCR; TCRdb's copy keeps in-frame clones and lacks some. The sample records 25,000 to 30,000 clones, around 85% being singletons. The sequencing used blood, collected from a patient whose treatment included radiotherapy and nephrectomy. All receptors come from a man in his 60s with renal cell carcinoma. CDR3s include the opening cysteine and the closing phenylalanine or tryptophan. The D gene is left open where the match is weak. A row's size may be missing; if present it is once, few, many or a size class.

CDR3 protein: CASSLVGSGGRDTQYF
CDR3 DNA: TGTGCCAGCAGCTTGGTGGGTAGCGGGGGCAGGGATACGCAGTATTTT
D gene: TRBD2
clone size: -
J gene: TRBJ2-3
V gene: TRBV7-2

CDR3 protein: CATERRDTQYF
CDR3 DNA: TGTGCCACCGAAAGGAGAGATACGCAGTATTTT
D gene: -
clone size: -
J gene: TRBJ2-3
V gene: TRBV10-3

CDR3 protein: CASSPGTVTDTQYF
CDR3 DNA: TGTGCCAGCAGCCCTGGGACAGTCACAGATACGCAGTATTTT
D gene: TRBD1
clone size: -
J gene: TRBJ2-3
V gene: TRBV7-2

CDR3 protein: CASSLDQRSNQPQHF
CDR3 DNA: TGCGCCAGCAGCCTCGACCAGAGAAGCAATCAGCCCCAGCATTTT
D gene: -
clone size: -
J gene: TRBJ1-5
V gene: TRBV5-1

CDR3 protein: CASSRAVNTEAFF
CDR3 DNA: TGTGCCAGTAGTAGGGCGGTGAATACTGAAGCTTTCTTT
D gene: -
clone size: -
J gene: TRBJ1-1
V gene: TRBV19

CDR3 protein: CASSLSGEEQYF
CDR3 DNA: TGTGCCAGCAGCCTCAGTGGGGAGGAGCAGTACTTC
D gene: -
clone size: -
J gene: TRBJ2-7
V gene: TRBV21-1

CDR3 protein: CASSETGGLYGYTF
CDR3 DNA: TGTGCCAGCAGTGAAACAGGGGGCCTCTATGGCTACACCTTC
D gene: TRBD1
clone size: -
J gene: TRBJ1-2
V gene: TRBV6-1

CDR3 protein: CASSGALTVAAQETQYF
CDR3 DNA: TGTGCCAGCAGTGGGGCCTTAACAGTGGCTGCTCAAGAGACCCAGTACTTC
D gene: -
clone size: -
J gene: TRBJ2-5
V gene: TRBV6-1

CDR3 protein: CASSPWTDTEAFF
CDR3 DNA: TGTGCCAGCTCACCATGGACAGACACTGAAGCTTTCTTT
D gene: -
clone size: -
J gene: TRBJ1-1
V gene: TRBV18

CDR3 protein: CASSLDGTDYYGYTF
CDR3 DNA: TGTGCCAGCAGCTTAGACGGGACGGACTACTATGGCTACACCTTC
D gene: -
clone size: -
J gene: TRBJ1-2
V gene: TRBV7-2

CDR3 protein: CASSISAGAGYEQFF
CDR3 DNA: TGTGCCAGCAGTATCTCAGCGGGAGCGGGTTATGAGCAGTTCTTC
D gene: TRBD2
clone size: -
J gene: TRBJ2-1
V gene: TRBV27

CDR3 protein: CASSSEGQIYGYTF
CDR3 DNA: TGTGCCAGCAGTTCAGAGGGACAGATCTATGGCTACACCTTC
D gene: TRBD1
clone size: -
J gene: TRBJ1-2
V gene: TRBV9

CDR3 protein: CTSGEAPQTLNSPLHF
CDR3 DNA: TGCACCAGCGGAGAAGCCCCCCAGACCCTTAATTCACCCCTCCACTTT
D gene: -
clone size: -
J gene: TRBJ1-6
V gene: TRBV1

CDR3 protein: CASSADPGTEAFF
CDR3 DNA: TGTGCCAGCAGCGCGGACCCCGGCACTGAAGCTTTCTTT
D gene: -
clone size: -
J gene: TRBJ1-1
V gene: TRBV6-4

CDR3 protein: CASSRGDTDTQYF
CDR3 DNA: TGTGCCAGCAGCCGGGGGGACACAGATACGCAGTATTTT
D gene: TRBD2
clone size: -
J gene: TRBJ2-3
V gene: TRBV11-3

CDR3 protein: CASSLQGRDDTQYF
CDR3 DNA: TGCGCCAGCAGCTTGCAAGGGCGGGATGATACGCAGTATTTT
D gene: -
clone size: few
J gene: TRBJ2-3
V gene: TRBV5-1

CDR3 protein: CSVGKALYSGKGTEAFF
CDR3 DNA: TGCAGCGTTGGAAAAGCCCTATATTCAGGGAAGGGCACTGAAGCTTTCTTT
D gene: -
clone size: -
J gene: TRBJ1-1
V gene: TRBV29-1

CDR3 protein: CASSVEHSTDTQYF
CDR3 DNA: TGTGCCAGCAGCGTAGAGCATAGCACAGATACGCAGTATTTT
D gene: -
clone size: -
J gene: TRBJ2-3
V gene: TRBV9

CDR3 protein: CASSLRGGLTNTEAFF
CDR3 DNA: TGTGCCAGCAGTTTAAGAGGAGGGTTAACGAACACTGAAGCTTTCTTT
D gene: -
clone size: few
J gene: TRBJ1-1
V gene: TRBV27

CDR3 protein: CASIRQGGTEAFF
CDR3 DNA: TGTGCCAGCATACGACAGGGTGGCACTGAAGCTTTCTTT
D gene: TRBD1
clone size: -
J gene: TRBJ1-1
V gene: TRBV6-5

CDR3 protein: CASSPLRAWGEDTQYF
CDR3 DNA: TGTGCCAGCAGCCCCCTTCGGGCGTGGGGTGAAGATACGCAGTATTTT
D gene: -
clone size: -
J gene: TRBJ2-3
V gene: TRBV7-2

CDR3 protein: CASRPGRGTEAFF
CDR3 DNA: TGTGCCAGTAGGCCGGGAAGGGGCACTGAAGCTTTCTTT
D gene: -
clone size: -
J gene: TRBJ1-1
V gene: TRBV25-1

CDR3 protein: CASSRDPGEQFF
CDR3 DNA: TGTGCCAGCAGCCGAGATCCGGGGGAGCAGTTCTTC
D gene: -
clone size: -
J gene: TRBJ2-1
V gene: TRBV7-3